This TCR beta chain was obtained from a study of CD8+ T cells in alopecia areata. Trimming shortened V by 0 bases and J by 3 bases, and 15 bases separated the two germline ends. Germline V gene data show CDR1 as GTSNPN and CDR2 as SVGIG (reference sequence). The CDR3 sequence is 15 residues long. A note on this clone: Antigen: not known.

Extracted RNA was reverse transcribed, and the resulting cDNA served as sequencing template. The assay was immunoSEQ multiplex PCR, and TCRdb's table has in-frame clones only and misses some. The table has around 60,000 clones, 46% seen once; the top ten hold 20%. Study observations and caveats: Researchers report lesional scalp, most notably alopecia totalis/universalis, outstripped normal scalp in clonality.

Regarding treatment: oral pan-JAK inhibitor, 5-10 mg twice daily. The chain recombines TRBV30 with TRBJ2-7; D is possibly TRBD1 (5 bases). Sample: CD8+ T cells sorted from blood, taken at approximately week 36, from a patient treated with tofacitinib. The receptor's source is a human donor with alopecia areata. CDR3 region: CAWSVPGDRYYEQYF. CDR3 in DNA: TGTGCCTGGAGTGTACCCGGCGACAGATACTACGAGCAGTACTTC.